This is a list of T cell receptor beta chains from one sample in a study of cytotoxic CD8 clonotypes in ibrutinib-treated CLL. Assay used: immunoSEQ multiplex PCR; TCRdb lists only in-frame clones, some missing. The profile shows approximately 350,000 clones, 67% of them singletons. The material was PBMCs, obtained after 36 months of ibrutinib treatment. Source of these receptors: a human donor with chronic lymphocytic leukemia. The CDR3 runs from the conserved cysteine through the conserved F or W. Each record gives: D gene, J gene, V gene, clone size, CDR3 protein, CDR3 DNA. A D gene is named only where the DNA matches it firmly. Part of the rows lack a size; the others show once, few, many or a class for expanded clones.

d_gene: TRBD2; j_gene: TRBJ2-5; v_gene: TRBV11-3; abundance: .; CDR3aa: CASSLGSGRAKETQYF; CDR3nt: TGTGCCAGCAGCTTAGGCAGCGGGAGGGCGAAAGAGACCCAGTACTTC
d_gene: .; j_gene: TRBJ2-1; v_gene: TRBV7-3; abundance: .; CDR3aa: CASSLNHRTAYSYNEQFF; CDR3nt: TGTGCCAGCAGCTTAAACCATAGGACAGCCTATTCCTACAATGAGCAGTTCTTC
d_gene: .; j_gene: TRBJ2-1; v_gene: TRBV6-1; abundance: .; CDR3aa: CASSEVAGWGNEQFF; CDR3nt: TGTGCCAGCAGTGAAGTCGCAGGCTGGGGGAATGAGCAGTTCTTC
d_gene: .; j_gene: TRBJ1-2; v_gene: TRBV6-5; abundance: once; CDR3aa: CASSPRVTVIHGYTF; CDR3nt: TGTGCCAGCAGCCCCCGGGTTACCGTTATCCATGGCTACACCTTC
d_gene: TRBD1; j_gene: TRBJ2-7; v_gene: TRBV5-1; abundance: .; CDR3aa: CASSLGDRGALGEQYF; CDR3nt: TGCGCCAGCAGCTTGGGGGACAGGGGCGCCTTGGGAGAGCAGTACTTC
d_gene: TRBD1; j_gene: TRBJ2-7; v_gene: TRBV11-2; abundance: .; CDR3aa: CASSLHQGAAYEQYF; CDR3nt: TGTGCCAGCAGCTTACACCAGGGGGCCGCCTACGAGCAGTACTTC
d_gene: .; j_gene: TRBJ1-3; v_gene: TRBV28; abundance: once; CDR3aa: CASSLWGASGNTIYF; CDR3nt: TGTGCCAGCAGTTTATGGGGGGCGTCCGGAAACACCATATATTTT
d_gene: TRBD1; j_gene: TRBJ2-5; v_gene: TRBV19; abundance: once; CDR3aa: CASSEGTAYQETQYF; CDR3nt: TGTGCCAGCAGCGAAGGGACAGCATACCAAGAGACCCAGTACTTC
d_gene: .; j_gene: TRBJ1-5; v_gene: TRBV27; abundance: .; CDR3aa: CASSPGFQQPQHF; CDR3nt: TGTGCCAGCAGTCCAGGGTTTCAACAGCCCCAGCATTTT
d_gene: .; j_gene: TRBJ1-5; v_gene: TRBV11-3; abundance: .; CDR3aa: CASSLTGLLPQHF; CDR3nt: TGTGCCAGCAGCTTAACGGGATTGCTGCCCCAGCATTTT
d_gene: .; j_gene: TRBJ1-5; v_gene: TRBV18; abundance: .; CDR3aa: CASSPRRTVLNQPQHF; CDR3nt: TGTGCCAGCTCACCACGAAGGACAGTCCTCAATCAGCCCCAGCATTTT
d_gene: TRBD1; j_gene: TRBJ2-7; v_gene: TRBV12-5; abundance: .; CDR3aa: CASGQTGGYEQYF; CDR3nt: TGTGCTAGTGGCCAGACAGGGGGCTACGAGCAGTACTTC
d_gene: TRBD1; j_gene: TRBJ2-7; v_gene: TRBV6-1; abundance: .; CDR3aa: CASSRDRDFHEQYF; CDR3nt: TGTGCCAGCAGTCGGGACAGGGACTTTCACGAGCAGTACTTC
d_gene: .; j_gene: TRBJ2-3; v_gene: TRBV4-3; abundance: .; CDR3aa: CASSQDPQGGQITQYF; CDR3nt: TGCGCCAGCAGCCAAGATCCCCAGGGCGGGCAAATCACGCAGTATTTT
d_gene: TRBD1; j_gene: TRBJ1-2; v_gene: TRBV6-1; abundance: .; CDR3aa: CASSADRGLAHHGYTF; CDR3nt: TGTGCCAGCAGTGCGGACAGGGGGCTTGCCCATCATGGCTACACCTTC